This entry lists 23 T cell receptor beta chains sequenced from one sample in a study of T cells after yellow fever vaccination. TCRdb reprocessed the 5' RACE reads via MiXCR and lists one record per CDR3 protein. The sample records 300,000 to 350,000 distinct CDR3 sequences, about 4.5% being singletons. Sample: PBMCs, taken 15 days after the yellow fever booster vaccination. The origin of the receptors is a man younger than 30 who received the YFV17D yellow fever vaccine.

This clonotype was seen at least ten times. Given a much more abundant clone one base away, this may be a read error. J is TRBJ1-1 and V is TRBV5-1; 8 bases fit TRBD1. This CDR3 has 14 amino acids. The V segment lost 3 bases and the J segment 0 bases; nucleotides outside the gene matches: 1. Germline assignment: CDR1 SGHRS and CDR2 YFSETQ. This CDR3 reads CASSSGQVNTEAFF. The CDR3 DNA sequence: TGCGCCAGCAGCTCGGGACAGGTGAACACTGAAGCTTTCTTT.

In this sample, this clonotype turned up a few times. This chain connects TRBV7-9 to TRBJ2-5; TRBD1 aligns across 8 bases. This CDR3 region has 17 residues. CDR1 SEHNR and CDR2 FQNEAQ come from the germline V gene (reference sequence). The junction had 15 bases not matched to a gene; V was cut back by 4 bases and J by 5 bases. This CDR3 is CASSYLPTDRARETQYF. CDR3 bases: TGTGCCAGCAGCTACTTACCTACGGACAGGGCGAGGGAGACCCAGTACTTC.

This clonotype has more than one count but fewer than ten. V gene TRBV27 combines with J gene TRBJ2-5; the D gene could be TRBD1 or TRBD2 (5 bases each). The CDR3 extends over 13 amino acids. V was shortened by 4 bases and J by 4 bases, with 10 bases between the two germline ends. The V gene's germline CDR1 is MNHEY and CDR2 SMNVEV (reference sequence). Written as DNA, the CDR3 is TGTGCCAGCAGTTGGCAGGGAGCAGAGACCCAGTACTTC. Amino acid sequence: CASSWQGAETQYF.

This chain joins TRBV15 and TRBJ1-3, with D possibly TRBD1 on 5 matching bases. Germline assignment: CDR1 LNHNV and CDR2 YYDKDF (reference sequence). This CDR3 region has 15 residues. V was cut by 0 bases and J by 2 bases, with 8 bases left in between. For the CDR3, the DNA is TGTGCCACCAGCAGAGATTGGGGCCCTGGAAACACCATATATTTT. It encodes CATSRDWGPGNTIYF.

In this sample, this clonotype turned up many times. The CDR3 DNA follows: TGTGCCAGCAGTTACGCAGGGACTTATAGCAATCAGCCCCAGCATTTT. This sequence encodes CASSYAGTYSNQPQHF. The chain combines TRBV12-3 or TRBV12-4 with TRBJ1-5, with TRBD1 as a possible D gene (5 bases). V was pared by 4 bases and J by 0 bases, with 13 bases between. The CDR3 is made up of 16 amino acids.

This clonotype has a handful of counts. The chain links TRBV6-2 or TRBV6-3 to TRBJ1-1; D is unresolved. Germline CDR1 and CDR2: MNHEY and SVGEGT. V lost 7 bases and J 3 bases, leaving 15 bases between the germline ends. The CDR3 is made up of 14 amino acids. The CDR3 nucleotides read TGTGCCAGCACCCGCCGTGGGCCAGACACTGAAGCTTTCTTT. Its translation is CASTRRGPDTEAFF.

The chain combines TRBV3-1 with TRBJ2-5; tentative D call: TRBD1 (6 bases). With 4 bases removed from V and 2 bases from J, the gap between germline ends came to 14 bases. This CDR3 has 15 amino acids. From germline, CDR1 is LGHDT and CDR2 YNNKEL (reference sequence). The CDR3 region is CASSLPWGRQETQYF. The CDR3 DNA reads as TGTGCCAGCAGCCTTCCTTGGGGGCGGCAAGAGACCCAGTACTTC.

This clonotype was recorded at least ten times. The rearrangement joins TRBV12-5 to TRBJ2-4; possible D gene TRBD1, 5 bases. The V end lost 6 bases, the J end lost 4 bases, and 16 bases lay between the germline ends. Germline values: CDR1 LGHNT, CDR2 FRNRAP. The CDR3 has 15 residues. For the CDR3, the DNA is TGTGCTAGTGGGACAACAGGACGGATAAAAAACATTCAGTACTTC. Protein sequence: CASGTTGRIKNIQYF.

The rearrangement links TRBV5-1 to TRBJ1-3, with D possibly matching TRBD1 (6 bases). V was clipped by 0 bases and J by 4 bases, with 8 bases between them. CDR1 is SGHRS, CDR2 YFSETQ, per germline. This CDR3 is built from 14 residues. The CDR3 DNA sequence: TGCGCCAGCAGCTTGGGGGACAACGGAAACACCATATATTTT. Amino acid sequence: CASSLGDNGNTIYF.

The rearrangement links TRBV27 to TRBJ2-7; D ambiguous. Trimming cost V 2 bases and J 6 bases, with 8 bases left between them. Germline V gene sequence: CDR1 MNHEY, CDR2 SMNVEV (reference sequence). This CDR3 is built from 12 residues. CDR3 in DNA: TGTGCCAGCAGTTTACTCGGACGCGAGCAGTACTTC. Protein sequence: CASSLLGREQYF.

This clonotype has only a few counts. This chain uses TRBV19 with TRBJ2-1, with D perhaps matching TRBD2 (5 bases). The CDR3 is 18 residues long. CDR1 and CDR2 (germline): LNHDA, SQIVND (reference sequence). V dropped 1 base and J dropped 3 bases, with 19 bases sitting between them. The CDR3 DNA is TGTGCCAGTAGTATAGGGGAGAAGGCTCACCGTAACTACAATGAGCAGTTCTTC. This encodes CASSIGEKAHRNYNEQFF. The full variable domain, its missing parts supplied by reference TRBV19 and TRBJ2-1, is DGGITQSPKYLFRKEGQNVTLSCEQNLNHDAMYWYRQDPGQGLRLIYYSQIVNDFQKGDIAEGYSVSREKKESFPLTVTSAQKNPTAFYLCASSIGEKAHRNYNEQFFGPGTRLTVL.

J is TRBJ2-4 and V is TRBV7-2, with 7 bases aligning to TRBD1. CDR1 and CDR2 from the germline V gene are SGHTA and FQGNSA. The CDR3 loop spans 15 amino acids. J lost 4 bases, V lost 5 bases, and 8 bases had no gene match. DNA for the CDR3: TGTGCCAGCAGCCCCTACCTGACAGGGAAAAACATTCAGTACTTC. Translating it yields CASSPYLTGKNIQYF. Full variable domain (outside the CDR3, taken from reference TRBV7-2 and TRBJ2-4): GAGVSQSPSNKVTEKGKDVELRCDPISGHTALYWYRQSLGQGLEFLIYFQGNSAPDKSGLPSDRFSAERTGGSVSTLTIQRTQQEDSAVYLCASSPYLTGKNIQYFGAGTRLSVL.

This clonotype was found many times. The chain is built from TRBV21-1 and TRBJ2-7; no check of the table's D call, TRBD1, against the DNA was made. TRBV21-1 is given as a pseudogene. This CDR3 comprises 14 residues. The CDR3 DNA follows: TGTGCCAGCAGCGGACAGGGGGCAGGTTACGAGCAGTACTTC. Protein: CASSGQGAGYEQYF.

This clonotype appeared many times. The chain has TRBV18 and TRBJ2-1; D ambiguous. Trimming took 5 bases from V and 3 from J, leaving 17 bases between them. Germline CDR1 reads KGHSH; CDR2 reads LQKENI. This CDR3 spans 16 amino acids. CDR3: CASSIMDGPLYNEQFF. In DNA, the CDR3 is TGTGCCAGCTCAATCATGGACGGACCCCTCTACAATGAGCAGTTCTTC. Variable domain in full (rest from reference TRBV18 and TRBJ2-1): NAGVMQNPRHLVRRRGQEARLRCSPMKGHSHVYWYRQLPEEGLKFMVYLQKENIIDESGMPKERFSAEFPKEGPSILRIQQVVRGDSAAYFCASSIMDGPLYNEQFFGPGTRLTVL.

The CDR3 DNA reads as TGTGCCAGCAGCCGTTCGGGACAGGGTAAATCAGATACGCAGTATTTT. Amino acids: CASSRSGQGKSDTQYF. V usage is TRBV3-1 and J usage is TRBJ2-3; 9 bases align to TRBD1. V lost 4 bases to trimming and J lost 4 bases; unmatched junction nucleotides: 9. Germline V gene data show CDR1 as LGHDT and CDR2 as YNNKEL (reference sequence). The length of the CDR3 is 16 residues.

This clonotype has at least ten counts. The chain joins TRBV29-1 to TRBJ2-1, with D unresolved. Germline V gene lookup returns CDR1 SQVTM and CDR2 ANQGSEA. Trimming pared 6 bases from V and 6 bases from J, leaving 6 bases between. The CDR3 contains 10 residues. CDR3 amino acids: CSVSPNEQFF. The CDR3 region has the DNA TGCAGCGTAAGTCCCAATGAGCAGTTCTTC.

The sample holds many counts of this clonotype. This sequence joins TRBV20-1 and TRBJ2-3; 9 bases match TRBD2. Germline CDR1 reads DFQATT; CDR2 reads SNEGSKA (reference sequence). J lost 1 base, V lost 3 bases, and 5 bases had no gene match. This CDR3 has 15 residues. CDR3 sequence reads: CSARRASGGTDTQYF. CDR3 nucleotides: TGCAGTGCTAGGAGGGCTAGCGGGGGCACAGATACGCAGTATTTT.

The sample holds a few counts of this clonotype. The chain's CDR3 is CASSPRGITEAFF. In DNA, the CDR3 is TGTGCCAGCAGCCCCAGGGGGATCACTGAAGCTTTCTTT. The J gene is TRBJ1-1, the V gene TRBV7-9; 7 nucleotides match TRBD1. The CDR3 is 13 residues long. Germline V gene data show CDR1 as SEHNR and CDR2 as FQNEAQ (reference sequence). V was pared by 5 bases and J by 4 bases, with 4 bases of the junction left unmatched.

This clonotype has ten or more counts. The V call is TRBV7-8, the J call TRBJ2-3; weak D call: TRBD2 (5 bases). This CDR3 spans 15 amino acids. The germline V gene encodes CDR1 SGHVS and CDR2 FQNEAQ. Trimming removed 3 bases at V and 1 base at J, with 11 bases between. The CDR3 region has the DNA TGTGCCAGCAGCTTCCGCCTAGCCGGCACAGATACGCAGTATTTT. Amino acids: CASSFRLAGTDTQYF.

This clonotype was picked up a small number of times. V is TRBV20-1 and J is TRBJ1-2, with D perhaps TRBD1 (5 bases). Trimming took 1 base from V and 11 from J, leaving 17 bases between them. The germline CDR1 and CDR2 sequences are DFQATT and SNEGSKA (reference sequence). The CDR3 runs 13 residues. The chain's CDR3 is CSARAPGTLPYTF. For the CDR3, the DNA is TGCAGTGCTAGAGCACCCGGGACGCTACCTTACACCTTC.

The V call is TRBV20-1, the J call TRBJ1-1; D gene ambiguous. V gave up 0 bases and J gave up 4 bases, with 9 bases separating them. Germline lookup yields CDR1 DFQATT and CDR2 SNEGSKA (reference sequence). The CDR3 has 13 amino acids. The CDR3 coding sequence is TGCAGTGCTAGAGATGTTCGGAGCACTGAAGCTTTCTTT. Amino acid sequence: CSARDVRSTEAFF.

The sample holds a few counts of this clonotype. The rearrangement joins TRBV5-1 to TRBJ2-1, with D unclear. This CDR3 comprises 15 residues. The germline V gene has CDR1 SGHRS and CDR2 YFSETQ. V was trimmed by 0 bases and J by 7 bases, leaving 14 bases between them. CDR3 protein: CASSLAPDVVNEQFF. The CDR3 bases are TGCGCCAGCAGCTTGGCTCCGGACGTCGTTAATGAGCAGTTCTTC.

Ten or more counts support this clonotype. The chain joins TRBV5-1 to TRBJ2-1; 9 bases agree with TRBD2. CDR1 SGHRS and CDR2 YFSETQ come from the germline V gene. The length of the CDR3 is 15 residues. J lost 8 bases, V lost 0 bases, and 6 bases had no gene match. CDR3 loop: CASSLGGGALDEQFF. As DNA, the CDR3 is TGCGCCAGCAGCTTGGGCGGGGGGGCTTTGGATGAGCAGTTCTTC.